This T cell receptor beta chain originates from a study of T cell responses to AZD1222 COVID-19 vaccine. Sequencing used immunoSEQ multiplex PCR; TCRdb keeps in-frame clones, though not all of them. The sample carries 130,000 to 150,000 clones, roughly 88% recorded once. Points from the study as a whole: Every sample of the repertoires postdated the peak T cell response. Baseline serostatus was positive in only six AZD1222 recipients. Spike-specific TCR breadth rose after two AZD1222 doses, and depth rose as well.

The CDR3 length is 13 residues. Germline-derived CDR1 and CDR2 are PRHDT and FYEKMQ (reference sequence). Trimming cost V 3 bases and J 7 bases, with 12 bases left between them. As concerns this clone: Its specificity is not known.

This TCR was recovered from an adult who received the MenACWY meningococcal vaccine as a control. The V call is TRBV13, the J call TRBJ1-2, with D perhaps TRBD1 (6 bases). The material sequenced was peripheral blood, taken 28 days after the second dose of the MenACWY control vaccine. The CDR3 coding sequence is TGTGCCAGCAGCTTGGGGGGGCGGCCTGGCTACACCTTC. Protein sequence: CASSLGGRPGYTF.